These 20 T cell receptor beta chains were all obtained from the same sample, sequenced in a study of cytomegalovirus exposure and HLA in healthy donors (TCRdb year 2017). Library preparation used the immunoSEQ multiplex PCR assay. In its TCRdb copy, this immuneACCESS table keeps in-frame sequences only and misses some clones. Where compared with another copy, unresolved V genes explain less than half of these, and the others have no known cause. The sample table contains 220,000 or so clones; only one count was recorded for 75% to 95% of them. The ten largest account for about 0.95% of the sample. The sequenced sample consisted of PBMCs. Every receptor here comes from a young woman in good health and CMV-seronegative.

The chain combines TRBV6-1 with TRBJ1-5; maybe TRBD1 (5 bases). Trimming stripped 8 bases from V and 0 bases from J, with 11 bases between. Germline V gives CDR1 MNHNS, CDR2 SASEGT. CDR3 length: 14 amino acids. CDR3 protein: CASRTGVSNQPQHF. The CDR3 DNA follows: TGTGCCAGCCGGACGGGGGTTAGCAATCAGCCCCAGCATTTT.

The sample holds a few counts of this clone. The chain employs TRBV30 and TRBJ1-1; maybe TRBD1 (6 bases). V shed 5 bases and J shed 3 bases, with 10 bases lying between them. This CDR3 has 12 amino acids. Germline loops: CDR1 GTSNPN, CDR2 SVGIG (reference sequence). The CDR3, as DNA: TGTGCCTGGGCGGGGGGGCACACTGAAGCTTTCTTT. As protein: CAWAGGHTEAFF.

The rearrangement joins TRBV6-5 to TRBJ1-2; maybe TRBD1 (5 bases). CDR3 length: 14 amino acids. Trimming removed 8 bases at V and 4 bases at J, with 17 bases between. Germline V CDR1 and CDR2: MNHEY, SVGAGI. This chain's CDR3 is CASRSDSTRYGYTF. The CDR3, as DNA: TGTGCCAGCCGCTCCGACAGCACACGCTATGGCTACACCTTC.

The chain combines TRBV30 with TRBJ2-7; D possibly corresponds to TRBD2 (6 bases). CDR3 length equals 14 residues. V was clipped by 4 bases and J by 3 bases, with 16 bases between them. Germline V gene lookup returns CDR1 GTSNPN and CDR2 SVGIG (reference sequence). The CDR3 DNA sequence: TGTGCCTGGACTAGGGACTTGAGGGGCTACGAGCAGTACTTC. Its translation is CAWTRDLRGYEQYF.

DNA for the CDR3: TGCGCCGAACGACAGGGGCAGTGGGGGGAGACCCAGTACTTC. Protein product: CAERQGQWGETQYF. The J gene is TRBJ2-5, the V gene TRBV5-1; 8 bases align to TRBD1. This CDR3 contains 14 residues. Germline assignment: CDR1 SGHRS and CDR2 YFSETQ. Losses at the gene ends were 10 bases for V and 5 bases for J; bases not matched to a gene: 13.

V gene TRBV11-2 combines with J gene TRBJ1-1; D is uncertain. V was trimmed by 5 bases and J by 2 bases, leaving 9 bases between them. CDR1 is SGHAT, CDR2 FQNNGV, per germline. The CDR3 length is 13 residues. The CDR3 here is CASSLGVNTEAFF. Written as DNA, the CDR3 is TGTGCCAGCAGCCTGGGAGTTAACACTGAAGCTTTCTTT.

This clone has only a few counts. The CDR3 here is CASSDLEQGSRGYTF. Written as DNA, the CDR3 is TGTGCCAGCAGTGATCTCGAGCAGGGATCTCGCGGCTACACCTTC. The chain employs TRBV6-4 and TRBJ1-2, with D possibly TRBD1 on 5 matching bases. The CDR3 consists of 15 residues. V dropped 3 bases and J dropped 8 bases, with 19 bases sitting between them. Per the germline V gene, CDR1 is MRHNA and CDR2 is SNTAGT.

The rearrangement uses TRBV9 and TRBJ1-2; D is unresolved. In germline, CDR1 is SGDLS, CDR2 YYNGEE. Trimming cost V 0 bases and J 4 bases, with 10 bases left between them. CDR3 length: 14 amino acids. The CDR3 nucleotides read TGTGCCAGCAGCGTAGGGAGGTTGGCCTATGGCTACACCTTC. Translating it yields CASSVGRLAYGYTF.

The chain links TRBV9 to TRBJ2-1; 9 bases agree with TRBD2. Losses at the gene ends were 7 bases for V and 7 bases for J; bases not matched to a gene: 9. The CDR3 consists of 14 residues. Germline values: CDR1 SGDLS, CDR2 YYNGEE. CDR3 nucleotides: TGTGCCAGCGTTCGGGTAGCGGGAGAGAATGAGCAGTTCTTC. Translating gives CASVRVAGENEQFF.

This chain joins TRBV6-4 and TRBJ2-6; D gene uncertain. Germline loops: CDR1 MRHNA, CDR2 SNTAGT. V shed 2 bases and J shed 4 bases, with 9 bases lying between them. The CDR3 length is 15 residues. CDR3 in DNA: TGTGCCAGCAGTGACAATCCTACGGGGGCCAACGTCCTGACTTTC. Protein product: CASSDNPTGANVLTF.

This sequence joins TRBV5-1 and TRBJ2-2, with D possibly matching TRBD1 (5 bases). V dropped 4 bases and J dropped 2 bases, with 21 bases sitting between them. Germline CDR1 reads SGHRS; CDR2 reads YFSETQ. This CDR3 has 18 residues. The CDR3 bases are TGCGCCAGCAGCGTCGGTCTATCATACAGGAGAAACACCGGGGAGCTGTTTTTT. Protein product: CASSVGLSYRRNTGELFF. The complete variable domain, with remaining parts taken from reference TRBV5-1 and TRBJ2-2, reads KAGVTQTPRYLIKTRGQQVTLSCSPISGHRSVSWYQQTPGQGLQFLFEYFSETQRNKGNFPGRFSGRQFSNSRSEMNVSTLELGDSALYLCASSVGLSYRRNTGELFFGEGSRLTVL.

The rearrangement uses TRBV27 and TRBJ1-2, with TRBD1 matching 8 bases. The germline CDR1 and CDR2 sequences are MNHEY and SMNVEV (reference sequence). CDR3 length equals 19 residues. Trimming cost V 6 bases and J 3 bases; bases outside gene matches: 21. The CDR3 region is CASSRLHLGTGQDYYGYTF. CDR3 sequence (DNA): TGTGCCAGCAGCCGACTACACCTCGGGACAGGTCAAGATTACTATGGCTACACCTTC.

CDR3 nucleotides: TGCGCCAGCAGCTGGACTAGCGGGAGACCCGAGCAGTACTTC. It codes for CASSWTSGRPEQYF. This chain links TRBV5-1 with TRBJ2-7; TRBD2 matches at 13 bases. Germline CDR1 SGHRS, CDR2 YFSETQ. The CDR3 loop spans 14 amino acids. V dropped 3 bases and J dropped 6; count of bases not matched to a gene: 3. Full variable domain (remainder filled in from reference TRBV5-1 and TRBJ2-7): KAGVTQTPRYLIKTRGQQVTLSCSPISGHRSVSWYQQTPGQGLQFLFEYFSETQRNKGNFPGRFSGRQFSNSRSEMNVSTLELGDSALYLCASSWTSGRPEQYFGPGTRLTVT.

The chain couples TRBV28 to TRBJ2-7; D possibly corresponds to TRBD1 (5 bases). The germline gives CDR1 MDHEN, CDR2 SYDVKM. The CDR3 is 14 amino acids. The V end lost 3 bases, the J end lost 0 bases, and 9 bases lay between the germline ends. CDR3 sequence reads: CASSLGQLSYEQYF. CDR3 coding DNA: TGTGCCAGCAGTTTGGGGCAGCTCTCCTACGAGCAGTACTTC.

The rearrangement uses TRBV14 and TRBJ1-1, with D perhaps matching TRBD1 (5 bases). Germline CDR1 is SGHDN and CDR2 is FVKESK. Deletions cut 1 base from V and 5 bases from J, with 14 bases between. This CDR3 comprises 15 residues. This CDR3 is CASSQVGGRWTEAFF. The CDR3 nucleotides read TGTGCCAGCAGCCAAGTCGGGGGGAGGTGGACTGAAGCTTTCTTT.

The gene calls are TRBV18 and TRBJ1-4; D is undetermined. V lost 1 base, J lost 2 bases, and 5 bases lay in between. Germline V gene sequence: CDR1 KGHSH, CDR2 LQKENI. CDR3 length: 14 residues. CDR3 residues: CASSPRATNEKLFF. The CDR3 coding sequence is TGTGCCAGCTCACCACGTGCGACTAATGAAAAACTGTTTTTT.

V usage is TRBV7-2 and J usage is TRBJ1-2; 7 positions match TRBD1. J lost 1 base, V lost 3 bases, and 5 bases had no gene match. The CDR3 length is 15 residues. Looked up from germline, CDR1 is SGHTA and CDR2 is FQGNSA. CDR3 DNA: TGTGCCAGCAGCTTGTGGGGGGACAGTAACTATGGCTACACCTTC. As protein: CASSLWGDSNYGYTF.

The V gene is TRBV7-3, the J gene TRBJ1-2, with 9 bases matching TRBD1. The CDR3 spans 16 residues. The germline CDR1 and CDR2 sequences are SGHTA and FQGTGA. V trimming: 1 base; J trimming: 3 bases; junction bases outside the gene matches: 6. The CDR3 DNA reads as TGTGCCAGCAGCTTAAGGTGGGACAGGGACGACTATGGCTACACCTTC. Its translation is CASSLRWDRDDYGYTF.

This clone was observed a single time. CDR3 coding DNA: TGTGCCAGCAGCAAAGGGGGGCAGGGTGGATACAATGAGCAGTTCTTC. Translated, it gives CASSKGGQGGYNEQFF. This chain joins TRBV21-1 and TRBJ2-1; the table's D call, TRBD1, was not checked against the DNA. TRBV21-1 is annotated as a pseudogene. CDR3 length equals 16 residues.

The chain joins TRBV5-5 to TRBJ2-1, with 10 bases aligning to TRBD2. The germline gives CDR1 SGHKS, CDR2 YYEKEE (reference sequence). The CDR3 spans 14 residues. The ends lost 4 bases at V and 6 bases at J; junction bases unmatched: 4. The CDR3 loop reads CASSPSGRANEQFF. CDR3 sequence (DNA): TGTGCCAGCAGCCCGAGCGGGAGGGCCAATGAGCAGTTCTTC.